Listed below are T cell receptor beta chains from one sample, sequenced in a study of cytomegalovirus exposure and HLA in healthy donors. Assay: immunoSEQ multiplex PCR; the TCRdb copy retains only in-frame clones and omits some. The sample includes about 120,000 clones, 80% of them seen just once. The sample comprised PBMCs. The receptors come from a female donor in good health and CMV-seropositive. The CDR3 runs from the conserved cysteine through the conserved F or W. D genes are given only for firm matches. Clone sizes are given selectively: once, few, many, or a class where the clone is expanded.

.,TRBV2,few,TRBJ2-6,CASSEVYSGANVLTF,TGTGCCAGCAGTGAGGTCTACTCTGGGGCCAACGTCCTGACTTTC
.,TRBV7-9,.,TRBJ2-1,CASSLRQGGPYNEQFF,TGTGCCAGCAGCTTAAGACAGGGAGGCCCCTACAATGAGCAGTTCTTC
TRBD1,TRBV5-4,.,TRBJ2-1,CASSPGQGRYNEQFF,TGTGCCAGCAGCCCGGGACAGGGTCGTTACAATGAGCAGTTCTTC
TRBD1,TRBV6-6,.,TRBJ1-6,CASHRQGGSPLHF,TGTGCCAGCCACAGACAGGGGGGTTCACCCCTCCACTTT
.,TRBV7-9,.,TRBJ1-2,CSSSLDSWGYTF,TGTTCCAGCAGCCTCGACAGCTGGGGCTACACCTTC
TRBD1,TRBV5-6,.,TRBJ1-2,CASSSGTGGVRRGYTF,TGTGCCAGCAGCTCAGGGACAGGGGGTGTTAGGCGAGGCTACACCTTC
.,TRBV9,once,TRBJ2-1,CASSADSSLYNEQFF,TGTGCCAGCAGCGCGGACAGTTCTCTCTACAATGAGCAGTTCTTC
TRBD1,TRBV5-8,few,TRBJ1-4,CASSLNRGLNEKLFF,TGTGCCAGCAGCTTAAACAGGGGCCTTAATGAAAAACTGTTTTTT
TRBD1,TRBV18,.,TRBJ1-3,CASSSTGDGNTIYF,TGTGCCAGCTCATCAACAGGGGATGGAAACACCATATATTTT
TRBD1,TRBV6-1,.,TRBJ1-4,CASSSLQGAEKLFF,TGTGCCAGCAGTTCCCTACAGGGGGCGGAGAAACTGTTTTTT
.,TRBV28,few,TRBJ2-7,CASSLSSRGNEQYF,TGTGCCAGCAGTTTATCCTCTCGGGGGAACGAGCAGTACTTC
.,TRBV5-8,.,TRBJ1-1,CASSFSHTEAFF,TGTGCCAGCAGCTTCAGTCACACTGAAGCTTTCTTT
.,TRBV7-2,.,TRBJ1-2,CASSLGAAAGNYGYTF,TGTGCCAGCAGCTTGGGAGCCGCGGCGGGGAACTATGGCTACACCTTC
.,TRBV19,.,TRBJ2-6,CASSIRRGDSGANVLTF,TGTGCCAGTAGTATCCGCCGCGGGGACTCTGGGGCCAACGTCCTGACTTTC
TRBD2,TRBV11-2,.,TRBJ2-1,CASSSRTSGSWNEQFF,TGTGCCAGCAGCAGCAGGACTAGCGGGTCTTGGAATGAGCAGTTCTTC
.,TRBV7-3,.,TRBJ1-3,CASSLTGNSGNTIYF,TGTGCCAGCAGCTTAACGGGCAACTCTGGAAACACCATATATTTT
TRBD2,TRBV6-1,.,TRBJ2-7,CASIRTGEGYEQYF,TGTGCCAGCATCAGGACCGGGGAGGGCTACGAGCAGTACTTC
.,TRBV5-6,few,TRBJ2-5,CASSRQIGETQYF,TGTGCCAGCAGCCGACAGATAGGGGAGACCCAGTACTTC
TRBD2,TRBV6-5,.,TRBJ2-7,CASSYKRGAYEQYF,TGTGCCAGCAGTTATAAGCGGGGGGCCTACGAGCAGTACTTC
TRBD1,TRBV28,once,TRBJ1-1,CASSTSAGGTEAFF,TGTGCCAGCAGTACTAGTGCAGGGGGCACTGAAGCTTTCTTT
TRBD1,TRBV5-1,.,TRBJ2-1,CASSLDVSGQGARDEQFF,TGCGCCAGCAGCTTGGATGTCTCAGGGCAGGGGGCGAGGGATGAGCAGTTCTTC
.,TRBV4-2,.,TRBJ1-2,CASSQTSLEASLIYGYTF,TGTGCCAGCAGCCAAACCTCTCTGGAGGCCTCCTTAATATATGGCTACACCTTC
TRBD1,TRBV28,few,TRBJ2-7,CASSSEWTGRPYEQYF,TGTGCCAGCAGTTCTGAATGGACAGGCAGGCCCTACGAGCAGTACTTC
.,TRBV7-3,.,TRBJ1-2,CASSPDSNYGYTF,TGTGCCAGCAGCCCTGACAGCAACTATGGCTACACCTTC
.,TRBV15,.,TRBJ1-4,CATSRGAANEKLFF,TGTGCCACCAGCAGAGGGGCTGCTAATGAAAAACTGTTTTTT
.,TRBV7-9,.,TRBJ2-5,CASSLGTPQETQYF,TGTGCCAGCAGCTTAGGGACTCCTCAAGAGACCCAGTACTTC
TRBD1,TRBV2,few,TRBJ2-7,CASSLGQSYEQYF,TGTGCCAGCAGCTTGGGACAGTCCTACGAGCAGTACTTC
.,TRBV19,.,TRBJ1-2,CASSIVDSLNYGYTF,TGTGCCAGTAGTATAGTAGACAGCCTTAACTATGGCTACACCTTC
.,TRBV4-1,few,TRBJ1-4,CASSQDNRDEKLFF,TGCGCCAGCAGCCAAGATAACAGGGATGAAAAACTGTTTTTT
TRBD2,TRBV19,once,TRBJ2-7,CASSPAGVSGAYEQYF,TGTGCCAGTAGTCCCGCGGGAGTCTCGGGAGCCTACGAGCAGTACTTC